The table lists the clone carrying this T cell receptor beta chain with a count of one. The antigen remains unidentified. These data originate in a study of blood T cells in healthy people across ages. The overall study: Template switching picked up about one barcoded beta molecule for each two T cells.

Germline V gene data show CDR1 as MNHEY and CDR2 as SMNVEV (reference sequence). The CDR3 length is 15 residues. Trimming removed 3 bases from V and 5 bases from J; junction bases left unmatched: 4. Alongside a J-beta primer mix, a sample-barcoded 5' primer served in a second PCR lasting roughly 7 to 12 cycles. TCRdb used MiXCR to reprocess the 5' RACE reads, holding one entry per CDR3 protein. This table holds some 850,000 distinct CDR3 sequences, about 26% found once. General study findings and limits: Unsorted PBMCs blocked a conclusive comparison of naive and antigen-experienced cells.

These records were also assigned to another study, of T cells of mothers and their children. That source notes: Inherited differences only slightly affect thymic shaping of TCR recombination output. Researchers found no T cell clones that were persistent and microchimeric.

The sample taken for sequencing was blood. The chain couples TRBV27 to TRBJ1-5, with 10 bases fitting TRBD1. This receptor was obtained from a boy under 18 in good health. CDR3 sequence reads: CASSLGGQGYQPQHF. CDR3 coding DNA: TGTGCCAGCAGTTTGGGGGGACAGGGGTATCAGCCCCAGCATTTT.